Each of the 23 T cell receptor beta chains below was sequenced from the same sample in a study of T cell responses to AZD1222 COVID-19 vaccine. This table comes from immunoSEQ multiplex PCR, and its TCRdb copy is limited to in-frame clones, with some not included. The sample records about 48,000 clones, about 86% being singletons. The starting material was peripheral blood, obtained 28 days after the second AZD1222 dose. These receptors were taken from an adult who received the AZD1222 COVID-19 vaccine.

The V and J genes are TRBV18 and TRBJ2-3; D is uncertain. CDR3 length: 13 amino acids. V was trimmed by 0 bases and J by 5 bases, leaving 6 bases between them. CDR1 KGHSH and CDR2 LQKENI come from the germline V gene. CDR3 coding DNA: TGTGCCAGCTCACCACCGTCGAAAGATACGCAGTATTTT. It specifies CASSPPSKDTQYF.

The V and J genes are TRBV9 and TRBJ2-7; TRBD1 matches at 9 bases. J lost 3 bases, V lost 0 bases, and 7 bases had no gene match. CDR3 length: 16 amino acids. Germline CDR1 SGDLS, CDR2 YYNGEE. CDR3 loop: CASSVEGGTGLYEQYF. CDR3 in DNA: TGTGCCAGCAGCGTAGAAGGGGGGACAGGGCTCTACGAGCAGTACTTC. Variable domain in full (rest from reference TRBV9 and TRBJ2-7): DSGVTQTPKHLITATGQRVTLRCSPRSGDLSVYWYQQSLDQGLQFLIQYYNGEERAKGNILERFSAQQFPDLHSELNLSSLELGDSALYFCASSVEGGTGLYEQYFGPGTRLTVT.

The chain links TRBV4-3 to TRBJ1-2; a weak D match, TRBD1 (5 bases). Trimming pared 0 bases from V and 8 bases from J, leaving 13 bases between. The CDR3 runs to 14 residues. CDR1 and CDR2 (germline): LGHNA, YSLEER. Here the CDR3 reads CASSQDGHGYGYTF. The CDR3 DNA sequence: TGCGCCAGCAGCCAAGATGGACACGGTTACGGCTACACCTTC.

The chain carries TRBV5-5 and TRBJ1-1, with D tentatively TRBD1 (5 bases). Germline V gene sequence: CDR1 SGHKS, CDR2 YYEKEE (reference sequence). This CDR3 is 14 amino acids long. The germline V and J ends were trimmed by 4 bases and 0 bases, with 10 bases remaining between them. The CDR3 reads CASSLGGMNTEAFF. DNA of the CDR3: TGTGCCAGCAGCCTCGGGGGGATGAACACTGAAGCTTTCTTT.

This chain uses TRBV7-9 with TRBJ1-6, with a weak D call TRBD1 (6 bases). The CDR3 is made up of 15 amino acids. V dropped 1 base and J dropped 7 bases, with 11 bases sitting between them. CDR1 and CDR2 from the germline V gene are SEHNR and FQNEAQ (reference sequence). The CDR3 nucleotides are TGTGCCAGCAGCTTAGAGCTGGGGGCGAATTCACCCCTCCACTTT. As protein: CASSLELGANSPLHF.

V and J are TRBV10-3 and TRBJ2-7; D remains ambiguous. CDR1 ENHRY and CDR2 SYGVKD come from the germline V gene. Trimming removed 6 bases from V and 0 bases from J, with 9 bases in between. This CDR3 region has 13 residues. The CDR3 loop reads CAIRVEYSYEQYF. The CDR3 bases are TGTGCCATCAGGGTTGAGTACTCCTACGAGCAGTACTTC.

The V gene is TRBV19, the J gene TRBJ2-1; TRBD2 agrees at 9 bases. Trimming cost V 3 bases and J 3 bases; bases outside gene matches: 6. CDR3 length equals 16 residues. Germline lookup yields CDR1 LNHDA and CDR2 SQIVND (reference sequence). The CDR3 region is CASSIISGSHYNEQFF. The CDR3 region has the DNA TGTGCCAGTAGTATCATTAGCGGGAGTCACTACAATGAGCAGTTCTTC.

The V and J genes are TRBV3-1 (or the pseudogene TRBV3-2) and TRBJ2-7, with D possibly being TRBD2 (6 bases). The germline V and J ends were trimmed by 2 bases and 0 bases, with 20 bases remaining between them. The CDR3 totals 18 residues. Germline CDR1 reads LGHDT; CDR2 reads YNNKEL (reference sequence). The DNA for the CDR3 is TGTGCCAGCAGCCAATCCCCCCCGGGTGGGGGGAGCTCCTACGAGCAGTACTTC. It specifies CASSQSPPGGGSSYEQYF.

The V call is TRBV29-1, the J call TRBJ2-7; perhaps TRBD2 as D (5 bases). CDR3 length: 14 amino acids. The germline CDR1 and CDR2 sequences are SQVTM and ANQGSEA. V lost 5 bases and J lost 1, with 15 bases in between. The chain's CDR3 is CSVRRLAASYEQYF. CDR3 sequence (DNA): TGCAGCGTTCGTCGGCTAGCTGCTTCCTACGAGCAGTACTTC.

The V call is TRBV11-3, the J call TRBJ1-1; no reliable D call. V was cut by 1 base and J by 3 bases, with 12 bases left in between. CDR3 length equals 15 residues. Germline assignment: CDR1 SGHNT and CDR2 YENEEA. CDR3 DNA sequence: TGTGCCAGCAGCTTAGGCAGGTTGAAAGACACTGAAGCTTTCTTT. This encodes CASSLGRLKDTEAFF.

The chain recombines TRBV10-3 with TRBJ1-1; 7 bases align to TRBD1. V gave up 6 bases and J gave up 1 base; unmatched junction bases: 5. Germline V CDR1 and CDR2: ENHRY, SYGVKD. CDR3 length equals 14 residues. CDR3 sequence: CAISERGPNTEAFF. CDR3 nucleotides: TGTGCCATCAGCGAAAGGGGGCCGAACACTGAAGCTTTCTTT.

This chain joins TRBV2 and TRBJ2-1; 13 bases agree with TRBD2. The CDR3 has 15 amino acids. Germline CDR1 and CDR2: SNHLY and FYNNEI. Trimming cost V 6 bases and J 4 bases; bases outside gene matches: 3. The CDR3 coding sequence is TGTGCCAGCAGCGGACTAGCGGGAGTATACAATGAGCAGTTCTTC. It yields the protein CASSGLAGVYNEQFF.

This chain connects TRBV2 to TRBJ1-1, with 11 bases aligning to TRBD1. The CDR3 is 14 amino acids. CDR1 is SNHLY, CDR2 FYNNEI, per germline. The V and J ends lost 8 bases and 4 bases, in that order; junction bases with no gene match: 6. The CDR3 region is CASEDRGLRTEAFF. The CDR3 bases are TGTGCCAGCGAGGACAGGGGGCTTCGCACTGAAGCTTTCTTT.

The chain joins TRBV7-2 to TRBJ2-2, with 9 bases that match TRBD2. CDR3 size: 16 residues. Trimming took 3 bases from V and 3 from J; bases not matched to a gene: 5. Germline values: CDR1 SGHTA, CDR2 FQGNSA. The DNA for the CDR3 is TGTGCCAGCAGCTTTGGAGTAGCGGGAGACACCGGGGAGCTGTTTTTT. It translates to CASSFGVAGDTGELFF.

The J gene is TRBJ2-1, the V gene TRBV4-2, with 9 bases identical to TRBD2. Unmatched junction bases numbered 6, after V lost 0 bases and J lost 6 bases. The CDR3 sequence is 16 residues long. CDR1 and CDR2 from the germline V gene are LGHNA and YNFKEQ. As DNA, the CDR3 is TGTGCCAGCAGCCAAGATTCTAGCGGGACGTCCAATGAGCAGTTCTTC. It is translated as CASSQDSSGTSNEQFF.

This sequence joins TRBV21-1 and TRBJ2-3; TRBD1 is the table's D call, not checked against the DNA. TRBV21-1 is shown as a pseudogene. The CDR3 is 14 amino acids. In nucleotides, the CDR3 is TGTGCCAGCAGCAACCAGTCTAGCACAGATACGCAGTATTTT. Its protein is CASSNQSSTDTQYF.

The chain recombines TRBV2 with TRBJ1-5; D is perhaps TRBD1 (5 bases). The CDR3 spans 14 residues. CDR1 and CDR2 (germline): SNHLY, FYNNEI. Between the trimmed V and J ends, which lost 6 bases and 3 bases, there was a span of 12 bases. CDR3 region: CASRLRDLNQPQHF. Written as DNA, the CDR3 is TGTGCCAGCAGACTCCGGGACCTCAATCAGCCCCAGCATTTT.

This clone is a singleton in its sample. Distinct nucleotide sequences in the sample also encode this CDR3. The chain uses TRBV7-9 and TRBJ1-1; D unresolved. V was shortened by 1 base and J by 2 bases, with 17 bases between the two germline ends. This CDR3 is 17 amino acids long. Germline CDR1 is SEHNR and CDR2 is FQNEAQ (reference sequence). Here the CDR3 DNA reads TGTGCCAGCAGCTTAGAGGTTTTGGGCAGCTTAAACACTGAAGCTTTCTTT. Protein: CASSLEVLGSLNTEAFF.

The CDR3 is CASRTQGTSGEQFF. The DNA for the CDR3 is TGTGCCAGCAGAACACAGGGGACCTCGGGTGAGCAGTTCTTC. The chain joins TRBV7-9 to TRBJ2-1; 7 nucleotides align to TRBD1. The CDR3 runs to 14 residues. V was clipped by 6 bases and J by 9 bases; unmatched bases: 11. CDR1 and CDR2 (germline): SEHNR, FQNEAQ (reference sequence).

The V gene is TRBV7-3, the J gene TRBJ2-2; 13 nucleotides align to TRBD2. Germline V gives CDR1 SGHTA, CDR2 FQGTGA. The CDR3 sequence is 21 residues long. Losses at the gene ends were 4 bases for V and 6 bases for J; bases not matched to a gene: 20. Here the CDR3 DNA reads TGTGCCAGCAGCTCCCCCCAAAAAAGGACTAGCGGGAGTAATGTAGCCGGGGAGCTGTTTTTT. Translating gives CASSSPQKRTSGSNVAGELFF. Combining the CDR3 with reference TRBV7-3 and TRBJ2-2 gives the whole variable domain GAGVSQTPSNKVTEKGKYVELRCDPISGHTALYWYRQSLGQGPEFLIYFQGTGAADDSGLPNDRFFAVRPEGSVSTLKIQRTERGDSAVYLCASSSPQKRTSGSNVAGELFFGEGSRLTVL.

This chain joins TRBV9 and TRBJ2-1; D gene ambiguous. The V end lost 0 bases, the J end lost 1 base, and 14 bases lay between the germline ends. In germline, CDR1 is SGDLS, CDR2 YYNGEE. The CDR3 is 17 residues long. The CDR3 spells CASSVEQKAGSYNEQFF. The CDR3 coding sequence is TGTGCCAGCAGCGTAGAACAAAAGGCTGGATCCTACAATGAGCAGTTCTTC.

The gene calls are TRBV18 and TRBJ2-1; D call uncertain. This CDR3 has 14 amino acids. With 1 base removed from V and 8 bases from J, the gap between germline ends came to 12 bases. Per germline, CDR1 KGHSH and CDR2 LQKENI. CDR3: CASSPRQGLDEQFF. CDR3 coding DNA: TGTGCCAGCTCACCACGGCAAGGGCTCGATGAGCAGTTCTTC.

This chain connects TRBV2 to TRBJ2-1; D not resolved. V was trimmed by 3 bases and J by 9 bases, leaving 9 bases between them. The CDR3 covers 12 residues. Germline values: CDR1 SNHLY, CDR2 FYNNEI. The CDR3 DNA reads TGTGCCAGCAGTGACGGTGAACCTGAGCAGTTCTTC. Encoded protein: CASSDGEPEQFF.